Given below is one TCR beta chain in context. These data are taken from a study of STAT5B mutations in CD4+ large granular lymphocyte leukemia. The repertoire was sequenced with immunoSEQ multiplex PCR; TCRdb's copy has only in-frame clones and lacks some. The data hold around 33,000 clones, with roughly 79% observed a single time. There are 15 residues in the CDR3. V was pared by 4 bases and J by 4 bases, with 10 bases of the junction left unmatched. CDR1 and CDR2 (germline): SQVTM, ANQGSEA. This TCR was recovered from a human donor in good health. The source material was CD4+ T cells from blood buffy coats. The J gene is TRBJ1-5, the V gene TRBV29-1; 7 bases match TRBD1. The CDR3 loop is CSVAVSGQTNQPQHF. The CDR3 bases are TGCAGCGTTGCTGTTTCGGGACAGACTAATCAGCCCCAGCATTTT.